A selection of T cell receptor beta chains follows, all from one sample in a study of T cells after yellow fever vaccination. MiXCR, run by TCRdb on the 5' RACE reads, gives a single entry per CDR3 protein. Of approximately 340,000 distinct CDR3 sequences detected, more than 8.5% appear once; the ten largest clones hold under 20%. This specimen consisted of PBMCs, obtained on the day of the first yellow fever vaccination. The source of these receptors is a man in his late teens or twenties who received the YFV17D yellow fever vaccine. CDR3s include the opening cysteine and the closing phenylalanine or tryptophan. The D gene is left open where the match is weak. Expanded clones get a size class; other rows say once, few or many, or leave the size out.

CDR3 protein: CASSGREVSEAFF
CDR3 DNA: TGCGCCAGCAGCGGCAGGGAGGTCTCTGAAGCTTTCTTT
D gene: -
clone size: -
J gene: TRBJ1-1
V gene: TRBV5-1

CDR3 protein: CASSPAGNTIYF
CDR3 DNA: TGTGCCAGCAGCCCGGCTGGAAACACCATATATTTT
D gene: -
clone size: -
J gene: TRBJ1-3
V gene: TRBV5-4

CDR3 protein: CASSLGVRQGTRSKTYEQYF
CDR3 DNA: TGTGCCAGCAGCTTAGGGGTGAGGCAGGGGACCAGGTCAAAGACCTACGAGCAGTACTTC
D gene: -
clone size: many
J gene: TRBJ2-7
V gene: TRBV7-8

CDR3 protein: CASSWGGLKNIQYF
CDR3 DNA: TGTGCCAGCAGCTGGGGGGGCCTCAAAAACATTCAGTACTTC
D gene: -
clone size: once
J gene: TRBJ2-4
V gene: TRBV5-5

CDR3 protein: CSANVGQGSYNEQFF
CDR3 DNA: TGCAGTGCCAATGTGGGACAGGGAAGCTACAATGAGCAGTTCTTC
D gene: TRBD1
clone size: many
J gene: TRBJ2-1
V gene: TRBV20-1

CDR3 protein: CASSPDGGETQYF
CDR3 DNA: TGTGCCAGCAGCCCGGACGGGGGGGAGACCCAGTACTTC
D gene: TRBD2
clone size: -
J gene: TRBJ2-5
V gene: TRBV14

CDR3 protein: CATSDSRISHSNTGELFF
CDR3 DNA: TGTGCCACCAGTGATTCCCGGATAAGTCATTCGAACACCGGGGAGCTGTTTTTT
D gene: -
clone size: few
J gene: TRBJ2-2
V gene: TRBV24-1

CDR3 protein: CASSQERLSTDTQYF
CDR3 DNA: TGTGCCAGCAGCCAAGAGAGACTCAGCACAGATACGCAGTATTTT
D gene: -
clone size: once
J gene: TRBJ2-3
V gene: TRBV3-1

CDR3 protein: CASSKNEGVNNSPLHF
CDR3 DNA: TGTGCCAGCAGCAAAAACGAAGGTGTGAATAATTCACCCCTCCACTTT
D gene: -
clone size: few
J gene: TRBJ1-6
V gene: TRBV12-3/TRBV12-4

CDR3 protein: CASSFDAETQYF
CDR3 DNA: TGTGCCAGCAGTTTCGACGCGGAGACCCAGTACTTC
D gene: -
clone size: many
J gene: TRBJ2-5
V gene: TRBV12-3/TRBV12-4

CDR3 protein: CASSRNHLQEQYF
CDR3 DNA: TGTGCCAGCAGCCGGAACCACCTACAAGAGCAGTACTTC
D gene: -
clone size: many
J gene: TRBJ2-7
V gene: TRBV7-2

CDR3 protein: CSARPFGQGSTDTQYF
CDR3 DNA: TGCAGTGCTAGACCGTTCGGGCAGGGGAGCACAGATACGCAGTATTTT
D gene: -
clone size: -
J gene: TRBJ2-3
V gene: TRBV20-1

CDR3 protein: CASSSPRTGWNYGYTF
CDR3 DNA: TGTGCCAGCAGTTCCCCCCGGACAGGGTGGAACTATGGCTACACCTTC
D gene: TRBD1
clone size: few
J gene: TRBJ1-2
V gene: TRBV6-5

CDR3 protein: CASSYPSGGTSSSQYF
CDR3 DNA: TGTGCCAGCAGTTATCCTAGCGGGGGGACAAGTTCCTCGCAGTATTTT
D gene: TRBD2
clone size: many
J gene: TRBJ2-3
V gene: TRBV6-2/TRBV6-3

CDR3 protein: CASSLYGGDEKLFF
CDR3 DNA: TGTGCCAGCAGTTTGTATGGTGGAGATGAAAAACTGTTTTTT
D gene: -
clone size: -
J gene: TRBJ1-4
V gene: TRBV27

CDR3 protein: CASSQEGTGANEKLFF
CDR3 DNA: TGCGCCAGCAGCCAAGAGGGGACAGGGGCTAATGAAAAACTGTTTTTT
D gene: TRBD1
clone size: few
J gene: TRBJ1-4
V gene: TRBV4-1

CDR3 protein: CATSVKLAADTQYF
CDR3 DNA: TGTGCCACCAGCGTGAAACTAGCGGCAGATACGCAGTATTTT
D gene: TRBD2
clone size: -
J gene: TRBJ2-3
V gene: TRBV15

CDR3 protein: CASGLAGGSFTDTQYF
CDR3 DNA: TGCGCCAGCGGACTAGCGGGGGGGAGTTTCACAGATACGCAGTATTTT
D gene: TRBD2
clone size: -
J gene: TRBJ2-3
V gene: TRBV5-1

CDR3 protein: CSVEDGDTDTQYF
CDR3 DNA: TGCAGCGTTGAAGATGGGGACACAGATACGCAGTATTTT
D gene: -
clone size: -
J gene: TRBJ2-3
V gene: TRBV29-1

CDR3 protein: CASSPRTGRNTEAFF
CDR3 DNA: TGTGCCAGTAGTCCAAGGACAGGGCGGAACACTGAAGCTTTCTTT
D gene: TRBD1
clone size: -
J gene: TRBJ1-1
V gene: TRBV19

CDR3 protein: CASSPPGQGMDGYTF
CDR3 DNA: TGCGCCAGCAGCCCTCCGGGACAGGGGATGGATGGCTACACCTTC
D gene: TRBD1
clone size: -
J gene: TRBJ1-2
V gene: TRBV4-1

CDR3 protein: CASSDLVFCNQPQHF
CDR3 DNA: TGTGCCAGCAGTGACTTGGTATTTTGCAATCAGCCCCAGCATTTT
D gene: -
clone size: medium-sized
J gene: TRBJ1-5
V gene: TRBV6-4

CDR3 protein: CASSVQGGLEKLFF
CDR3 DNA: TGCGCCAGCAGTGTACAGGGGGGTCTTGAAAAACTGTTTTTT
D gene: TRBD1
clone size: few
J gene: TRBJ1-4
V gene: TRBV10-2

CDR3 protein: CASSPFWGLVRDEQFF
CDR3 DNA: TGTGCCAGCAGCCCCTTTTGGGGCCTCGTACGCGATGAGCAGTTCTTC
D gene: -
clone size: -
J gene: TRBJ2-1
V gene: TRBV9

CDR3 protein: CSCTRTVYNEQFF
CDR3 DNA: TGCAGCTGTACCCGGACAGTTTACAATGAGCAGTTCTTC
D gene: -
clone size: many
J gene: TRBJ2-1
V gene: TRBV29-1

CDR3 protein: CASSPQAAPSTDTQYF
CDR3 DNA: TGTGCCAGCAGCCCCCAAGCAGCCCCTAGCACAGATACGCAGTATTTT
D gene: -
clone size: few
J gene: TRBJ2-3
V gene: TRBV7-3

CDR3 protein: CASSLRGGLGETQYF
CDR3 DNA: TGTGCCAGCAGCTTGAGGGGGGGTCTGGGAGAGACCCAGTACTTC
D gene: -
clone size: few
J gene: TRBJ2-5
V gene: TRBV5-5

CDR3 protein: CSASSPLGVHGYTF
CDR3 DNA: TGCAGTGCTAGCTCTCCCCTGGGGGTCCATGGCTACACCTTC
D gene: -
clone size: few
J gene: TRBJ1-2
V gene: TRBV20-1

CDR3 protein: CASSRQDDSNQPQHF
CDR3 DNA: TGTGCCAGCAGTCGACAGGACGATAGCAATCAGCCCCAGCATTTT
D gene: -
clone size: -
J gene: TRBJ1-5
V gene: TRBV6-2/TRBV6-3

CDR3 protein: CASSPRGLAGGADTQYF
CDR3 DNA: TGTGCCAGCTCACCCCGCGGACTAGCGGGGGGCGCAGATACGCAGTATTTT
D gene: TRBD2
clone size: few
J gene: TRBJ2-3
V gene: TRBV18

CDR3 protein: CASSYTGPYNEQFF
CDR3 DNA: TGTGCCAGCAGTTATACAGGGCCCTACAATGAGCAGTTCTTC
D gene: -
clone size: -
J gene: TRBJ2-1
V gene: TRBV6-2/TRBV6-3

CDR3 protein: CASSEEDQVLYYEQYF
CDR3 DNA: TGTGCCAGCAGCGAAGAGGACCAGGTACTTTATTACGAGCAGTACTTC
D gene: -
clone size: -
J gene: TRBJ2-7
V gene: TRBV6-1

CDR3 protein: CAIRRTGSTDTQYF
CDR3 DNA: TGTGCCATCAGAAGAACAGGGTCAACAGATACGCAGTATTTT
D gene: -
clone size: few
J gene: TRBJ2-3
V gene: TRBV10-3

CDR3 protein: CASSPQLAGGETQYF
CDR3 DNA: TGCGCCAGCAGCCCACAATTAGCGGGGGGAGAGACCCAGTACTTC
D gene: TRBD2
clone size: -
J gene: TRBJ2-5
V gene: TRBV5-1

CDR3 protein: CASSQVFGLINEKLFF
CDR3 DNA: TGCGCCAGCAGCCAAGTATTCGGCCTGATAAATGAAAAACTGTTTTTT
D gene: -
clone size: few
J gene: TRBJ1-4
V gene: TRBV4-1

CDR3 protein: CSARASGSTDTQYF
CDR3 DNA: TGCAGTGCTAGGGCTAGCGGGAGCACAGATACGCAGTATTTT
D gene: TRBD2
clone size: -
J gene: TRBJ2-3
V gene: TRBV20-1

CDR3 protein: CASSQDRSNYGYTF
CDR3 DNA: TGCGCCAGCAGCCAAGACAGGTCAAACTATGGCTACACCTTC
D gene: -
clone size: few
J gene: TRBJ1-2
V gene: TRBV4-3

CDR3 protein: CASRPIKSNTGELFF
CDR3 DNA: TGTGCCAGCAGGCCGATAAAGTCAAACACCGGGGAGCTGTTTTTT
D gene: -
clone size: -
J gene: TRBJ2-2
V gene: TRBV11-2

CDR3 protein: CASSVGEGPVSYEQYF
CDR3 DNA: TGTGCCAGCAGCGTAGGAGAGGGGCCAGTGTCCTACGAGCAGTACTTC
D gene: -
clone size: few
J gene: TRBJ2-7
V gene: TRBV9

CDR3 protein: CASSRVGLAEYNEQFF
CDR3 DNA: TGTGCCAGCAGCCGAGTAGGGCTAGCGGAATACAATGAGCAGTTCTTC
D gene: TRBD2
clone size: -
J gene: TRBJ2-1
V gene: TRBV3-1

CDR3 protein: CASSFSTGDSPLHF
CDR3 DNA: TGTGCCAGCAGCTTTTCGACAGGGGATTCACCCCTCCACTTT
D gene: TRBD1
clone size: few
J gene: TRBJ1-6
V gene: TRBV7-2

CDR3 protein: CASSWDRSTDTQYF
CDR3 DNA: TGCGCCAGCAGCTGGGACAGATCCACAGATACGCAGTATTTT
D gene: TRBD1
clone size: -
J gene: TRBJ2-3
V gene: TRBV5-1

CDR3 protein: CASSQDSGDTGELFF
CDR3 DNA: TGTGCCAGCAGCCAGGACTCAGGGGACACCGGGGAGCTGTTTTTT
D gene: -
clone size: few
J gene: TRBJ2-2
V gene: TRBV7-9

CDR3 protein: CASTRDIAGKLFF
CDR3 DNA: TGTGCCAGCACTCGGGACATCGCGGGAAAACTGTTTTTT
D gene: -
clone size: few
J gene: TRBJ1-4
V gene: TRBV6-1

CDR3 protein: CATSGSGETQYF
CDR3 DNA: TGTGCCACCTCGGGTAGTGGAGAGACCCAGTACTTC
D gene: -
clone size: -
J gene: TRBJ2-5
V gene: TRBV6-5

CDR3 protein: CASSLRDRLITETQYF
CDR3 DNA: TGCGCCAGCAGCCTACGCGACAGGCTAATAACGGAGACCCAGTACTTC
D gene: -
clone size: few
J gene: TRBJ2-5
V gene: TRBV5-1

CDR3 protein: CSARTPTTYQETQYF
CDR3 DNA: TGCAGTGCTAGGACACCGACTACCTACCAAGAGACCCAGTACTTC
D gene: -
clone size: -
J gene: TRBJ2-5
V gene: TRBV20-1

CDR3 protein: CASSVGQTPNYGYTF
CDR3 DNA: TGTGCCAGCAGCGTAGGACAGACCCCTAACTATGGCTACACCTTC
D gene: -
clone size: -
J gene: TRBJ1-2
V gene: TRBV9

CDR3 protein: CASSQAVMQGITDTQYF
CDR3 DNA: TGCGCCAGCAGCCAAGCGGTTATGCAGGGGATCACAGATACGCAGTATTTT
D gene: -
clone size: many
J gene: TRBJ2-3
V gene: TRBV4-3

CDR3 protein: CSARRVPSAEAFF
CDR3 DNA: TGCAGTGCTAGAAGGGTACCGTCCGCTGAAGCTTTCTTT
D gene: -
clone size: few
J gene: TRBJ1-1
V gene: TRBV20-1

CDR3 protein: CSASFRGGTDTLYF
CDR3 DNA: TGCAGTGCTAGTTTCCGGGGGGGCACAGATACGCTGTATTTT
D gene: TRBD2
clone size: -
J gene: TRBJ2-3
V gene: TRBV20-1

CDR3 protein: CASSPGPQEVDTQYF
CDR3 DNA: TGCGCCAGCAGCCCGGGACCCCAAGAGGTAGATACGCAGTATTTT
D gene: -
clone size: few
J gene: TRBJ2-3
V gene: TRBV5-1

CDR3 protein: CASSALAGREDTQYF
CDR3 DNA: TGTGCCAGCAGCGCCTTAGCGGGGCGTGAAGATACGCAGTATTTT
D gene: TRBD2
clone size: -
J gene: TRBJ2-3
V gene: TRBV5-6

CDR3 protein: CASSLVRGTYNEQFF
CDR3 DNA: TGTGCCAGCAGCTTAGTACGCGGAACCTACAATGAGCAGTTCTTC
D gene: -
clone size: few
J gene: TRBJ2-1
V gene: TRBV11-2

CDR3 protein: CASSLAGLASQSAQYF
CDR3 DNA: TGCGCCAGCAGCTTGGCCGGACTAGCGTCGCAATCCGCCCAGTACTTC
D gene: TRBD2
clone size: many
J gene: TRBJ2-5
V gene: TRBV5-1

CDR3 protein: CASSEVADEQFF
CDR3 DNA: TGTGCCAGCAGTGAGGTTGCCGATGAGCAGTTCTTC
D gene: -
clone size: -
J gene: TRBJ2-1
V gene: TRBV2

CDR3 protein: CASSQEYRVPQYF
CDR3 DNA: TGCGCCAGCAGCCAAGAATACAGGGTGCCGCAGTATTTT
D gene: -
clone size: few
J gene: TRBJ2-3
V gene: TRBV4-1

CDR3 protein: CASKARPDSNQPQHF
CDR3 DNA: TGTGCCAGCAAAGCCCGCCCAGATAGCAATCAGCCCCAGCATTTT
D gene: -
clone size: few
J gene: TRBJ1-5
V gene: TRBV2

CDR3 protein: CASSQEGDPSTGELFF
CDR3 DNA: TGTGCCAGCAGCCAAGAGGGGGACCCCTCCACCGGGGAGCTGTTTTTT
D gene: -
clone size: medium-sized
J gene: TRBJ2-2
V gene: TRBV4-2

CDR3 protein: CASSYKESYGYTF
CDR3 DNA: TGTGCCAGCAGTTACAAAGAGTCCTATGGCTACACCTTC
D gene: -
clone size: -
J gene: TRBJ1-2
V gene: TRBV6-6